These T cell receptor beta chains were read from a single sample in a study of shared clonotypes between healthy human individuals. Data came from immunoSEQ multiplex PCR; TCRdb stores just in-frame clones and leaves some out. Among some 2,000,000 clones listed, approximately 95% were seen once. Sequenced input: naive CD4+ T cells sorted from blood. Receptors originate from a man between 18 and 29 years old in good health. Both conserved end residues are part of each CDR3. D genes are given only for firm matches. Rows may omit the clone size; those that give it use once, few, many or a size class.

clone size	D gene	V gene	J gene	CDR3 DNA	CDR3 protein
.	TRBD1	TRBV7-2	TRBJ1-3	TGTGCCAGCAGCCTGGGACAGCCCTCTGGAAACACCATATATTTT	CASSLGQPSGNTIYF
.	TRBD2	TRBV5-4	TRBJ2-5	TGTGCCAGCAGAATGGGGGGGATCGGGGAGACCCAGTACTTC	CASRMGGIGETQYF
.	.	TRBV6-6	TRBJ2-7	TGTGCCAGCAGTTACACCCAAGGCTCAAATTACGAGCAGTACTTC	CASSYTQGSNYEQYF
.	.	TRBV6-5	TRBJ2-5	TGTGCCAGCAGTCCCCAGGTAGAAGAGACCCAGTACTTC	CASSPQVEETQYF
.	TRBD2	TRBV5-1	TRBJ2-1	TGCGCCAGCAGCTCTCGACTAGCGGGAGATAATGAGCAGTTCTTC	CASSSRLAGDNEQFF
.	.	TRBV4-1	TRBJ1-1	TGCGCCAGCAGCCAAGTCAAACAGGGCCACACTGAAGCTTTCTTT	CASSQVKQGHTEAFF
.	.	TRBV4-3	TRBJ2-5	TGCGCCAGCAGCCAAGATATTTGGGCAGGACAAGAGACCCAGTACTTC	CASSQDIWAGQETQYF
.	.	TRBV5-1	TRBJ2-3	TGCGCCAGCAGCTTAGGGGGGCCCTCTAGCACAGATACGCAGTATTTT	CASSLGGPSSTDTQYF
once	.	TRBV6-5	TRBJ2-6	TGTGCCAGCAGTTGGGGGGTTGCTGGGGCCAACGTCCTGACTTTC	CASSWGVAGANVLTF
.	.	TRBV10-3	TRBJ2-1	TGTGCCATCAGTGAGATCCGGGAGAAAGGCAATGAGCAGTTCTTC	CAISEIREKGNEQFF
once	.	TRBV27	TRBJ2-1	TGTGCCAGCTGCCTAGCCCCAAGCTCCTACAATGAGCAGTTCTTC	CASCLAPSSYNEQFF
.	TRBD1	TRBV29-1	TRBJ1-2	TGCAGCGTCACGACAGGGGCATCCTATGGCTACACCTTC	CSVTTGASYGYTF
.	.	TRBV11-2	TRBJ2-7	TGTGCCAGCAGCTCCCCCCGAGACAGCTCCTACGAGCAGTACTTC	CASSSPRDSSYEQYF
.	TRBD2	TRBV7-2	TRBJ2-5	TGTGCCAGCACTCGAGCGGGACTTCGGCAAGAGACCCAGTACTTC	CASTRAGLRQETQYF
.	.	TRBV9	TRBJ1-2	TGTGCCAGCAGCCTTGAGCGGGGGTATGGCTACACCTTC	CASSLERGYGYTF
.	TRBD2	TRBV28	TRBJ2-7	TGTGCCAGCAGTTTAGCGGGGGGGGGTTCCCCCTACGAGCAGTACTTC	CASSLAGGGSPYEQYF
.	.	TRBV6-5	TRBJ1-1	TGTGCCAGCAAGCTGCAGGGTGAAGCTTTCTTT	CASKLQGEAFF
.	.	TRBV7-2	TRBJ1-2	TGTGCCAGCAGCTGGAAGGGGCCTCCGGGTGGCTACACCTTC	CASSWKGPPGGYTF
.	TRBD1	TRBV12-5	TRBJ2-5	TGTGCTAGTGGTTTGGTAACAGGGGGGTGGGAGACCCAGTACTTC	CASGLVTGGWETQYF
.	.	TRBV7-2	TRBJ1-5	TGTGCCAGCAGTTCCCGGGGAAACCAGCCCCAGCATTTT	CASSSRGNQPQHF
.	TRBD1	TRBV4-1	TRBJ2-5	TGCGCCAGCAGCCAAGATCGACCGACAGGGGGCGCGGGGACCCAGTACTTC	CASSQDRPTGGAGTQYF
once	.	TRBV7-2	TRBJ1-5	TGTGCCAGCAGCTTAGCGACAGGAGGGGTCGATCAGCCCCAGCATTTT	CASSLATGGVDQPQHF
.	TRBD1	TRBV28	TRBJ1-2	TGTGCCAGCAGTCCCAAATACGATCCACAGGGGGCGCTCTATGGCTACACCTTC	CASSPKYDPQGALYGYTF
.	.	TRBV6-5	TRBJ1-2	TGTGCCAGCAGTTACCGGGGGGCTGACTATGGCTACACCTTC	CASSYRGADYGYTF
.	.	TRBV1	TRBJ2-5	TGCACCAGCAGCCCTAAGATATGGCTAGTCGAGACCCAGTACTTC	CTSSPKIWLVETQYF
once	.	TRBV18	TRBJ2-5	TGTGCCAGCTCACCACCGGCGCGGAGACAAGAGACCCAGTACTTC	CASSPPARRQETQYF
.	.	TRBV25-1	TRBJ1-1	TGTGCCAGCAGTACAGCAGGCGTCATGAACACTGAAGCTTTCTTT	CASSTAGVMNTEAFF
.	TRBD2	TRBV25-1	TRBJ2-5	TGTGCCAGCAGTGAACCTACCGGGACTAGACGCACCCAGTACTTC	CASSEPTGTRRTQYF
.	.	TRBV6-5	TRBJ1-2	TGTGCCAGCAGTCCCCCGGGTACGGGCTATGGCTACACCTTC	CASSPPGTGYGYTF
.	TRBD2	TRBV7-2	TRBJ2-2	TGTGCCAGCAGCTCAGGAGCGGGGGGAAACACCGGGGAGCTGTTTTTT	CASSSGAGGNTGELFF
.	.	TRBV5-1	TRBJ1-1	TGCGCCAGCAGCTTTGACAGTGGGGGGACTGAAGCTTTCTTT	CASSFDSGGTEAFF
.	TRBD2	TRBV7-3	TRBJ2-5	TGTGCCAGCAGCTTAAAGGTGCGGGGGGAAGAGACCCAGTACTTC	CASSLKVRGEETQYF
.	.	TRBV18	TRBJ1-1	TGTGCCAGTCGGGCGAACACTGAAGCTTTCTTT	CASRANTEAFF
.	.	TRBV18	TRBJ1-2	TGTGCCAGTTCACGGGAGAACTATGGCTACACCTTC	CASSRENYGYTF
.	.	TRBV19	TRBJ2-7	TGTGCCAGTAGTATAGGCCCGCAGAACTCCTACGAGCAGTACTTC	CASSIGPQNSYEQYF
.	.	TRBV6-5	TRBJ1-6	TGTGCCAGCAGGTGGGAGAGCTCCTATAATTCACCCCTCCACTTT	CASRWESSYNSPLHF
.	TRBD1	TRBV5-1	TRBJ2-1	TGCGCCAGCAGCTTGTCCGGGACAGGGGTCTACAATGAGCAGTTCTTC	CASSLSGTGVYNEQFF
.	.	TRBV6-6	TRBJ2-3	TGTGCCAGCAGTTATGGGCAGCCAACAGATACGCAGTATTTT	CASSYGQPTDTQYF
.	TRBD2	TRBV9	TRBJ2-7	TGTGCCAGCAGCGTAGAGGTTAGCGGGACCTACGAGCAGTACTTC	CASSVEVSGTYEQYF
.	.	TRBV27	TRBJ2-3	TGTGCCAGCAGTCTCACGGGCACGAGCACAGATACGCAGTATTTT	CASSLTGTSTDTQYF
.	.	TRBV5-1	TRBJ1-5	TGCGCCAGCAGGCGGACGGAAGCTACATACGATAGCAATCAGCCCCAGCATTTT	CASRRTEATYDSNQPQHF
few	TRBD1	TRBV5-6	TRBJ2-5	TGTGCCAGCAGCGAAATAGGGACAGGGGGCAGGGAGACCCAGTACTTC	CASSEIGTGGRETQYF
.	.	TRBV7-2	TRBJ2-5	TGTGCCAGCAGCCTGCGGGACTTCCTACAGGAGACCCAGTACTTC	CASSLRDFLQETQYF
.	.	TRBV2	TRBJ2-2	TGTGCCAGCTCCCCGGAGGAGAAAAGTACCGGGGAGCTGTTTTTT	CASSPEEKSTGELFF
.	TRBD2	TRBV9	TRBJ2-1	TGTGCCAGCAGCGCCGGACTAGAAAAGAAGTTCTTC	CASSAGLEKKFF
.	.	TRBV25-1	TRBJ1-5	TGTGCCAGCAGTGAATGGGGGGGCTCGGACAATCAGCCCCAGCATTTT	CASSEWGGSDNQPQHF
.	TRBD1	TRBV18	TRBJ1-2	TGTGCCAGCTCACCGCCCGGGACAGGGGAGTATGGCTACACCTTC	CASSPPGTGEYGYTF
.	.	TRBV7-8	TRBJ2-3	TGTGCCAGCAGCTTAGATTCCGGAGCAGATACGCAGTATTTT	CASSLDSGADTQYF
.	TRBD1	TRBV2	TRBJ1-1	TGTGCCAGCAGATGGACAGGGGGCATAGCTGAAGCTTTCTTT	CASRWTGGIAEAFF